This TCR beta chain was sequenced in a study of T cells in narcolepsy. As for the study in general: Patients with NT1 or NT2 and healthy control donors were enrolled. Overall study findings and caveats: Healthy controls reportedly lacked the autoreactive clonotypes serially found in patients' blood. Some memory CD4+ repertoires had no autoreactive clone sequences. Autoreactive HCRT-specific and TRIB2-specific clonotypes were marked in same-patient CSF-versus-blood CD4+ comparisons.

Repertoires were generated with immunoSEQ multiplex PCR, while TCRdb's copy carries only in-frame clones and drops some. The sample contains about 33,000 clones, approximately 84% of which appear only once. The CDR3 length is 13 residues. V dropped 1 base and J dropped 10 bases, with 11 bases sitting between them. CDR1 KGHSH and CDR2 LQKENI come from the germline V gene. A remark on this clone: Its antigen is still unknown.

The chain couples TRBV18 to TRBJ2-1; the D is unclear. The specimen was CD45RA- memory CD4+ T cells from PBMCs. This sequence originates from a human donor with narcolepsy. This CDR3 is CASSPRGLEEQFF. The CDR3 DNA sequence: TGTGCCAGCTCACCACGAGGCCTCGAAGAGCAGTTCTTC.